A selection of T cell receptor beta chains follows, all from one sample in a study of blood T cell repertoires in COVID-19. Repertoires were generated with immunoSEQ multiplex PCR, while TCRdb's copy carries only in-frame clones and drops some. There are around 180,000 clones in the sample; around four fifths occur only once, and 6.5% to 7% lies in the top ten. Sequencing input: peripheral blood. The source of these receptors is a man aged 65 to 79 with active or convalescent COVID-19. CDR3s include the opening cysteine and the closing phenylalanine or tryptophan. A D gene is named only where the DNA matches it firmly. Size is omitted from some rows. Given values are once, few, many or a class for expanded clones.

D	size	V	J	DNA	CDR3
TRBD2	NA	TRBV14	TRBJ2-7	TGTGCCAGCAGCCAAGAACCGATTGGGACTAGCGGGAGGAACAGATACTCCTACGAGCAGTACTTC	CASSQEPIGTSGRNRYSYEQYF
NA	NA	TRBV3-1/TRBV3-2	TRBJ1-1	TGTGCCAGCAGCCAAGGTTTTTCCGGGGTAGTAGCTGAAGCTTTCTTT	CASSQGFSGVVAEAFF
NA	NA	TRBV5-1	TRBJ1-1	TGCGCCAGCAGCTCACAGGTTAACACTGAAGCTTTCTTT	CASSSQVNTEAFF
NA	NA	TRBV6-2/TRBV6-3	TRBJ2-2	TGTGCCAGCAGTTCCCAACTAGCCGTCGGGGAGCTGTTTTTT	CASSSQLAVGELFF
NA	NA	TRBV2	TRBJ1-2	TGTGCCAGCGGGGCGGCAGTAAGCGGCTACACCTTC	CASGAAVSGYTF
NA	NA	TRBV27	TRBJ1-6	TGTGCCAGCAGTTTAGAGCCTCACGCCAATTCACCCCTCCACTTT	CASSLEPHANSPLHF
NA	NA	TRBV2	TRBJ2-6	TGTGCCAGCACCCCCGAGGGGGCTGGGGCCAACGTCCTGACTTTC	CASTPEGAGANVLTF
NA	once	TRBV11-2	TRBJ2-5	TGTGCCAGCAGCTTAGCCCTGGAGACCCAGTACTTC	CASSLALETQYF
TRBD1	NA	TRBV6-5	TRBJ1-6	TGTGCCAGCAGGGTACAGGGGGTCGGTTCACCCCTCCACTTT	CASRVQGVGSPLHF
TRBD2	NA	TRBV7-2	TRBJ2-7	TGTGCCAGCAGCATAGCGGGAGAGGTGTCCTACGAGCAGTACTTC	CASSIAGEVSYEQYF
TRBD2	NA	TRBV6-5	TRBJ2-5	TGTGCCAGCCGGGGGGTCCACTCCCAAGAGACCCAGTACTTC	CASRGVHSQETQYF
TRBD2	NA	TRBV28	TRBJ2-7	TGTGCCAGCAGAATCCGGGCGGGGGGGTGGAACTACGAGCAGTACTTC	CASRIRAGGWNYEQYF
NA	NA	TRBV3-1/TRBV3-2	TRBJ2-1	TGTGCCAGCAGCCAATTATTCGGTTCCTACAATGAGCAGTTCTTC	CASSQLFGSYNEQFF
TRBD1	once	TRBV6-2/TRBV6-3	TRBJ1-2	TGTGCCAGCAGTTACCCATTTCGGACAGGGATAACCTATGGCTACACCTTC	CASSYPFRTGITYGYTF
TRBD2	NA	TRBV27	TRBJ2-2	TGTGCCAGCCGGGGGGGGGTTCTGAACACCGGGGAGCTGTTTTTT	CASRGGVLNTGELFF
NA	few	TRBV3-1/TRBV3-2	TRBJ1-6	TGTGCCAGCAGCCTAGGGGTCTCCTATAATTCACCCCTCCACTTT	CASSLGVSYNSPLHF
NA	NA	TRBV30	TRBJ1-6	TGTGCCTGGAGGGGACCGGGACAAAATTCACCCCTCCACTTT	CAWRGPGQNSPLHF
NA	NA	TRBV5-1	TRBJ1-4	TGCGCCAGCAGCGAGGGCGGGTCAACTAATGAAAAACTGTTTTTT	CASSEGGSTNEKLFF
TRBD1	NA	TRBV7-8	TRBJ1-2	TGTGCCAGCAGCTTAGACAGGGGGCGTGATGGCTACACCTTC	CASSLDRGRDGYTF
NA	few	TRBV3-1/TRBV3-2	TRBJ2-1	TGTGCCAGCAGCCAAGATTTAGGGGTCGGGTACAATGAGCAGTTCTTC	CASSQDLGVGYNEQFF
TRBD2	NA	TRBV19	TRBJ2-3	TGTGCCAGTAGTCCGCCGGGACTAGCGGGAGATACGCAGTATTTT	CASSPPGLAGDTQYF
NA	few	TRBV29-1	TRBJ1-1	TGCAGCGTCAACCCAGGGGAGGGAGGGGAGAACACTGAAGCTTTCTTT	CSVNPGEGGENTEAFF
NA	NA	TRBV7-8	TRBJ2-3	TGTGCCAGCAGCTTAGTCCAACAGAGCACAGATACGCAGTATTTT	CASSLVQQSTDTQYF
TRBD1	NA	TRBV25-1	TRBJ1-2	TGTGCCAGCAGTGAAGGGGGACAGGGAGTAAGAAACTATGGCTACACCTTC	CASSEGGQGVRNYGYTF
NA	NA	TRBV19	TRBJ2-2	TGTGCCAGTAGTATGACCCCCCCCGGGACCGGGGAGCTGTTTTTT	CASSMTPPGTGELFF
TRBD1	NA	TRBV2	TRBJ1-2	TGTGCCAGCAGTGAAAGTCTGAGGGACAGGGGGGCTGGCTACACCTTC	CASSESLRDRGAGYTF
NA	NA	TRBV5-1	TRBJ1-2	TGCGCCAGCAGCTTGGACGGGGATGGCTACACCTTC	CASSLDGDGYTF
NA	once	TRBV4-3	TRBJ1-1	TGCGCCAGCAGCCAAGATATCAGGGATTCGAACACTGAAGCTTTCTTT	CASSQDIRDSNTEAFF